A single sample is the source of the 2 T cell receptor beta chains below, sequenced in a study of blood T cells in healthy people across ages. A second 7 to 11 cycle PCR used barcoded and J-beta primers. Using its own MiXCR run on the 5' RACE reads, TCRdb lists one record per CDR3 protein. The data show 650,000 to 1,000,000 distinct CDR3 sequences, roughly 34% seen once. Sample: blood. All receptors come from a man between 18 and 35 years old in good health.

This clonotype was counted many times. This chain links TRBV14 with TRBJ2-3, with a tentative D call TRBD1 (6 bases). V was cut by 3 bases and J by 4 bases, with 20 bases left in between. The CDR3 totals 17 residues. Looked up from germline, CDR1 is SGHDN and CDR2 is FVKESK. CDR3 in amino acids: CASSQKSFTGRSDTQYF. CDR3 DNA: TGTGCCAGCAGCCAGAAGAGTTTCACAGGGCGCTCAGATACGCAGTATTTT.

In its sample, this clonotype was seen many times. The rearrangement uses TRBV3-1 and TRBJ1-1; tentatively, D is TRBD1 (6 bases). CDR1 and CDR2 (germline): LGHDT, YNNKEL (reference sequence). The length of the CDR3 is 11 residues. With 6 bases removed from V and 5 bases from J, the gap between germline ends came to 7 bases. CDR3 residues: CASSQGTEAFF. The CDR3 DNA reads as TGTGCCAGCAGTCAGGGGACTGAAGCTTTCTTT.